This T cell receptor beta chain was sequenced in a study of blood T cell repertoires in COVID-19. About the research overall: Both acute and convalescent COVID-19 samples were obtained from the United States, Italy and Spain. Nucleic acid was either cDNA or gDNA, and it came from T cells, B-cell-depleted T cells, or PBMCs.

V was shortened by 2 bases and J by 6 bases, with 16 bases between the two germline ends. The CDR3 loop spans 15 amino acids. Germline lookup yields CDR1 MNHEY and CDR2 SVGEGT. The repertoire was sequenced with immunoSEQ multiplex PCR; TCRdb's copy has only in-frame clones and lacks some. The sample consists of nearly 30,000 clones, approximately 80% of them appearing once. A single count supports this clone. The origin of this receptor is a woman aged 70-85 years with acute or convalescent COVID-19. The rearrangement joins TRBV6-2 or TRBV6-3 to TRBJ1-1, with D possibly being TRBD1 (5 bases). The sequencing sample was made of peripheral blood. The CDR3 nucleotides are TGTGCCAGCAGTTACGCGGCCTGGGGGGGACCTGAAGCTTTCTTT. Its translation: CASSYAAWGGPEAFF.